The rows below give T cell receptor beta chains drawn from one sample of a study of T cells in Graves' hyperthyroidism and ophthalmopathy. TCRdb itself ran the multiplex PCR reads through MiXCR, one entry per CDR3 protein. Among hundreds of thousands of distinct CDR3 sequences listed, just over 45% were seen once. Sample: peripheral blood or thyroid tissue (not recorded which). These receptors originate from a woman in her late teens or twenties with Graves' hyperthyroidism. Both conserved end residues are part of each CDR3. D genes are given only for firm matches. Clone size appears in some rows only: once, few, many, or a class for an expanded clone.

DNA,CDR3,D,size,V,J
TGTGCCAGCGATCGGGACAGGTCTTTC,CASDRDRSF,TRBD1,-,TRBV13,TRBJ2-6
TGTGCCAGCAGTCCGGCCTTAGAGCGGGGAACTGAAGCTTTCTTT,CASSPALERGTEAFF,-,-,TRBV6-5,TRBJ1-1
TGTGCCAGCAGCCAAGGGGTCCAGGGAGGGCAGCCCCAGCATTTT,CASSQGVQGGQPQHF,-,-,TRBV7-2,TRBJ1-5
TGTGCCAGCAGCCTAGACCGTGTTGGGAATGAAAAACTGTTTTTT,CASSLDRVGNEKLFF,-,few,TRBV6-1,TRBJ1-4
TGTGCCACCCAGGGGCTAGCTGAGACAGTCTCCTACGAGCAGTACTTC,CATQGLAETVSYEQYF,-,-,TRBV24-1,TRBJ2-7
TGTGCCAGCAGTGGGGGGTACGGCGGGGAGCTGTTTTTT,CASSGGYGGELFF,-,once,TRBV6-1,TRBJ2-2
TGTGCCAGCAGCTTAGTACGGGGCGAGCAGTACTTC,CASSLVRGEQYF,-,many,TRBV7-3,TRBJ2-7
TGTGCCAGCAGCTTAGGGTTAGAGTCCTACGAGCAGTACTTC,CASSLGLESYEQYF,-,many,TRBV7-2,TRBJ2-7
TGTGCCAGCAGCTCACAGGACGGCCGAACTAATGAAAAACTGTTTTTT,CASSSQDGRTNEKLFF,-,-,TRBV7-9,TRBJ1-4
TGTGCCAGCAGTGATCTAGCGGGAGTGAACGAGCAGTACTTC,CASSDLAGVNEQYF,TRBD2,many,TRBV2,TRBJ2-7
TGTGCCAGCAGCTTGGGCAGGGAAAGAGAGCAGTACTTC,CASSLGREREQYF,-,many,TRBV7-2,TRBJ2-7
TGTGCCACCAGCGGCACCTTCACAGGTAACACTGAAGCTTTCTTT,CATSGTFTGNTEAFF,-,many,TRBV15,TRBJ1-1
TGTGCCAGCAGCTGGGCAGCTACGGATGGCTACACCTTC,CASSWAATDGYTF,-,few,TRBV5-4,TRBJ1-2
TGTGCCAGCAGTTTGCTAGGACAGGGTCAGCCCCAGCATTTT,CASSLLGQGQPQHF,TRBD1,-,TRBV27,TRBJ1-5
TGTGCCAGTAGTTCCCCTGCGAATCCCTACGAGCAGTACTTC,CASSSPANPYEQYF,-,-,TRBV19,TRBJ2-7
TGCAGTGCACTAGCGTTCTCTGGGGCCAACGTCCTGACTTTC,CSALAFSGANVLTF,TRBD2,many,TRBV20-1,TRBJ2-6